This T cell receptor (beta chain) was obtained from a study of cytomegalovirus exposure and HLA in healthy donors. Study observations and caveats: Associated with cytomegalovirus, according to the listing, were 150 to 200 TCR beta chains. Generally TCR sequences proved uncommon, though certain public TCRs appeared in numerous donors. In the 100 to 150 validation repertoires, under 95% of cluster scores exceeded 0, per a later analysis.

This clone appeared a single time. Its antigen is as yet unknown. Separation from the roughly 700-subject first cohort characterized the approximately 120-subject validation cohort, to which the donors belonged. The CDR3 is 14 residues long. Germline CDR1 is SGHRS and CDR2 is YFSETQ. V dropped 0 bases and J dropped 5 bases, with 11 bases sitting between them. Data came from immunoSEQ multiplex PCR; TCRdb stores just in-frame clones and leaves some out. The sample comprises fewer than 200,000 clones, roughly 86% of which are singletons, and around 7.2% rests with the top ten. This TCR came from a man aged 25-45 years in good health and CMV-seropositive. The chain combines TRBV5-1 with TRBJ2-5; D call uncertain. Sample: PBMCs. CDR3 coding DNA: TGCGCCAGCAGCTTGGAGACGGGTAGGGAGACCCAGTACTTC. This translates into CASSLETGRETQYF.